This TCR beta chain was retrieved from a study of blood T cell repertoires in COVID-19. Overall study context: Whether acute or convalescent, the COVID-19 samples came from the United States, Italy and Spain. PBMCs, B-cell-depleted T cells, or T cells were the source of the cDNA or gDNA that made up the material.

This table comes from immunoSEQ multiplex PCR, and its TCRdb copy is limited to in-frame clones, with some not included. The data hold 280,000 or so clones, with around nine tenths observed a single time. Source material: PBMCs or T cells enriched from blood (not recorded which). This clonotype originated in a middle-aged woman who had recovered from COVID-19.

The CDR3 protein is CASSYTGTNYGYTF. The CDR3 coding sequence is TGCGCCAGCTCCTACACAGGGACTAACTATGGCTACACCTTC. The chain carries TRBV5-1 and TRBJ1-2, with D maybe TRBD1 (6 bases). Germline CDR1 and CDR2: SGHRS and YFSETQ. The CDR3 spans 14 residues. The V end was cut by 7 bases, the J end by 0 bases, with 13 bases between.